Listed here are 20 T cell receptor beta chains from one sample, sequenced in a study of T cells in Graves' hyperthyroidism and ophthalmopathy. The TCR beta CDR3 regions underwent amplification using RNA transcripts as the source. First-round RT-PCR of the TCR CDR3 relied on the HTBI primer set. TCRdb reprocessed the multiplex PCR reads via MiXCR and lists one record per CDR3 protein. Of roughly 750,000 distinct CDR3 sequences in the sample, 15% to 20% were seen once. The sequencing sample was made of blood. The source of these receptors is a man between 18 and 35 years old with Graves' hyperthyroidism.

This clonotype has only a few counts. The V call is TRBV29-1, the J call TRBJ2-7, with 12 positions matching TRBD2. Germline trimming cut 7 bases from V and 0 bases from J; bases unmatched to any gene: 7. The germline gives CDR1 SQVTM, CDR2 ANQGSEA. The CDR3 has 15 residues. The CDR3 is CSGALAGGSSYEQYF. The CDR3 nucleotides are TGCAGCGGAGCCCTAGCGGGAGGGAGCTCCTACGAGCAGTACTTC.

This clonotype was found many times. The rearrangement links TRBV14 to TRBJ1-4; D is undetermined. CDR1 and CDR2 from the germline V gene are SGHDN and FVKESK. V lost 5 bases and J 0 bases, leaving 10 bases between the germline ends. The CDR3 runs to 15 residues. The CDR3 reads CASSAQDATNEKLFF. The CDR3 coding sequence is TGTGCCAGCAGCGCCCAGGACGCAACTAATGAAAAACTGTTTTTT.

This clonotype was picked up many times. The chain recombines TRBV12-3 or TRBV12-4 with TRBJ2-3, with D uncertain. This CDR3 spans 15 amino acids. V was shortened by 3 bases and J by 4 bases, with 14 bases between the two germline ends. The chain's CDR3 is CASSFVQRGADTQYF. CDR3 coding DNA: TGTGCCAGCAGTTTTGTGCAGCGTGGGGCAGATACGCAGTATTTT.

This clonotype showed up just a few times. J is TRBJ1-2 and V is TRBV5-6; a weak D match, TRBD1 (6 bases). Germline-derived CDR1 and CDR2 are SGHDT and YYEEEE. The length of the CDR3 is 15 residues. The ends were cut back, 4 bases at V and 2 bases at J, with 15 bases in the middle. The CDR3 protein is CASSPELQGNYGYTF. CDR3 DNA sequence: TGTGCCAGCAGCCCTGAACTCCAGGGGAACTATGGCTACACCTTC.

This clonotype was seen at least ten times. This chain connects TRBV7-2 to TRBJ2-5; TRBD2 agrees at 12 bases. The length of the CDR3 is 16 residues. Looked up from germline, CDR1 is SGHTA and CDR2 is FQGNSA. V was clipped by 2 bases and J by 2 bases; unmatched bases: 3. The CDR3 loop reads CASSLSSGGGQETQYF. The DNA for the CDR3 is TGTGCCAGCAGCTTATCTAGCGGGGGGGGGCAAGAGACCCAGTACTTC.

This clonotype was counted at least ten times. The V gene is TRBV20-1, the J gene TRBJ2-7; tentative D call: TRBD2 (7 bases). Germline V gene data show CDR1 as DFQATT and CDR2 as SNEGSKA (reference sequence). V lost 3 bases, J lost 3 bases, and 12 bases lay in between. This CDR3 contains 13 residues. CDR3 nucleotide sequence: TGCAGTGCTAGGGGGGGGGGCTACTACGAGCAGTACTTC. This codes for CSARGGGYYEQYF.

This clonotype appeared many times. The chain links TRBV10-3 to TRBJ2-1, with TRBD2 identical over 7 bases. Per the germline V gene, CDR1 is ENHRY and CDR2 is SYGVKD. V shed 2 bases and J 4 bases; nucleotides not matched to a gene: 8. CDR3 length: 16 amino acids. In DNA, the CDR3 is TGTGCCATCAGTGAGCCGACGGGGACTAAATACAATGAGCAGTTCTTC. It is translated as CAISEPTGTKYNEQFF.

The rearrangement joins TRBV28 to TRBJ1-1; 9 bases map to TRBD1. The CDR3 is made up of 13 amino acids. After removal of 5 bases from V and 6 bases from J, the junction contained 4 bases not matched to a gene. Germline V gene sequence: CDR1 MDHEN, CDR2 SYDVKM. CDR3 protein: CASSRDRAAEAFF. In DNA form, the CDR3 reads TGTGCCAGCAGTCGGGACAGGGCCGCTGAAGCTTTCTTT.

This clonotype was counted only a few times. In nucleotides, the CDR3 is TGTGCCAGCTCACCTCCCGGGGGAGGAGGCAATCAGCCCCAGCATTTT. Translated: CASSPPGGGGNQPQHF. The V call is TRBV18, the J call TRBJ1-5; tentative D call: TRBD1 (5 bases). V was pared by 3 bases and J by 2 bases, with 14 bases between. CDR3 length: 16 amino acids. From germline, CDR1 is KGHSH and CDR2 LQKENI.

This clonotype was found a few times. The J gene is TRBJ2-7, the V gene TRBV5-1, with TRBD1 matching over 8 bases. The CDR3 has 16 residues. Unmatched junction bases numbered 12, after V lost 4 bases and J lost 3 bases. CDR1 SGHRS and CDR2 YFSETQ come from the germline V gene. CDR3 region: CASSGSPGTGVYEQYF. The CDR3 bases are TGCGCCAGCAGCGGGAGTCCCGGGACAGGCGTCTACGAGCAGTACTTC. The full variable domain, in which reference TRBV5-1 and TRBJ2-7 provide the parts outside the CDR3, is KAGVTQTPRYLIKTRGQQVTLSCSPISGHRSVSWYQQTPGQGLQFLFEYFSETQRNKGNFPGRFSGRQFSNSRSEMNVSTLELGDSALYLCASSGSPGTGVYEQYFGPGTRLTVT.

The chain uses TRBV2 and TRBJ2-1; TRBD2 aligns across 14 bases. This CDR3 comprises 17 residues. V gave up 5 bases and J gave up 1 base; unmatched junction bases: 4. Germline CDR1 reads SNHLY; CDR2 reads FYNNEI. CDR3 amino acids: CASSQGLAGVSYNEQFF. DNA of the CDR3: TGTGCCAGCAGTCAGGGACTAGCGGGAGTTTCCTACAATGAGCAGTTCTTC.

At least ten counts were recorded for this clonotype. CDR3 coding DNA: TGTGCCAGCAGCGCTACAGTAGCCAAAAACATTCAGTACTTC. This sequence encodes CASSATVAKNIQYF. The chain combines TRBV7-2 with TRBJ2-4; D is undetermined. Germline CDR1 SGHTA, CDR2 FQGNSA. The CDR3 is made up of 14 amino acids. V was trimmed by 5 bases and J by 0 bases, leaving 8 bases between them.

V is TRBV4-1 and J is TRBJ1-5; TRBD1 might be the D (5 bases). Per the germline V gene, CDR1 is MGHRA and CDR2 is YSYEKL. The V gene lost 4 bases and the J gene lost 6 bases, with 16 bases spanning the gap. The CDR3 runs 15 residues. The CDR3 nucleotides are TGCGCCAGCAGCCTACATCTTCAGGGCGGTCAGCCCCAGCATTTT. Translating it yields CASSLHLQGGQPQHF.

This clonotype was counted only a few times. The J gene is TRBJ2-7, the V gene TRBV6-1; 12 bases match TRBD2. Looked up from germline, CDR1 is MNHNS and CDR2 is SASEGT. CDR3 length: 15 amino acids. Trimming at V came to 5 bases and at J to 3 bases, leaving 5 bases not matched to a gene. CDR3 residues: CASSPLAGGVYEQYF. In DNA form, the CDR3 reads TGTGCCAGCAGTCCACTAGCGGGAGGTGTCTACGAGCAGTACTTC.

This clonotype was seen many times. The chain has TRBV12-3 or TRBV12-4 and TRBJ2-5; TRBD2 matches 7 bases. This CDR3 is built from 14 residues. V dropped 6 bases and J dropped 7; count of bases not matched to a gene: 11. The CDR3 is CASSAGLVGGTQYF. The CDR3 nucleotides are TGTGCCAGCAGCGCCGGACTAGTGGGGGGGACCCAGTACTTC.

There are many counts of this clonotype. The chain carries TRBV20-1 and TRBJ2-7; no reliable D call. Germline assignment: CDR1 DFQATT and CDR2 SNEGSKA (reference sequence). Trimming removed 5 bases from V and 4 bases from J, with 9 bases in between. This CDR3 is 11 amino acids long. CDR3 residues: CSAQTEYEQYF. For the CDR3, the DNA is TGCAGTGCTCAAACTGAATACGAGCAGTACTTC.

This chain links TRBV25-1 with TRBJ1-1; no clear D gene. Trimming took off 2 bases at V and 8 bases at J, with 6 bases between the two ends. The CDR3 length is 11 residues. In germline, CDR1 is MGHDK, CDR2 SYGVNS. CDR3 sequence reads: CASSEGPEAFF. CDR3 DNA: TGTGCCAGCAGTGAAGGGCCAGAAGCTTTCTTT. Filled out from reference TRBV25-1 and TRBJ1-1, the complete variable domain reads EADIYQTPRYLVIGTGKKITLECSQTMGHDKMYWYQQDPGMELHLIHYSYGVNSTEKGDLSSESTVSRIRTEHFPLTLESARPSHTSQYLCASSEGPEAFFGQGTRLTVV.

This rearrangement joins TRBV7-9 to TRBJ2-1, with D possibly being TRBD1 or TRBD2 (6 bases each). The V end was cut by 2 bases, the J end by 6 bases, with 11 bases between. CDR3 size: 14 residues. The germline V gene has CDR1 SEHNR and CDR2 FQNEAQ (reference sequence). The DNA of the CDR3 is TGTGCCAGCAGCTTACTACAGGGACTCAATGAGCAGTTCTTC. As protein: CASSLLQGLNEQFF.

This clonotype has only a few counts. The CDR3 DNA reads TGTGCCTGGAGGGATCGGCGTCTCGGAAACACCATATATTTT. Its protein is CAWRDRRLGNTIYF. V and J are TRBV30 and TRBJ1-3; no definite D call. This CDR3 has 14 amino acids. Trimming removed 3 bases at V and 4 bases at J, with 13 bases between. Germline assignment: CDR1 GTSNPN and CDR2 SVGIG (reference sequence).

Only a few counts were recorded for this clonotype. V gene TRBV30 combines with J gene TRBJ2-7; no clear D gene. This CDR3 has 14 amino acids. V lost 0 bases and J 0 bases, leaving 9 bases between the germline ends. The germline V gene has CDR1 GTSNPN and CDR2 SVGIG (reference sequence). The CDR3 nucleotides are TGTGCCTGGAGTGTATGGAGTCTCTCCTACGAGCAGTACTTC. Its translation: CAWSVWSLSYEQYF.